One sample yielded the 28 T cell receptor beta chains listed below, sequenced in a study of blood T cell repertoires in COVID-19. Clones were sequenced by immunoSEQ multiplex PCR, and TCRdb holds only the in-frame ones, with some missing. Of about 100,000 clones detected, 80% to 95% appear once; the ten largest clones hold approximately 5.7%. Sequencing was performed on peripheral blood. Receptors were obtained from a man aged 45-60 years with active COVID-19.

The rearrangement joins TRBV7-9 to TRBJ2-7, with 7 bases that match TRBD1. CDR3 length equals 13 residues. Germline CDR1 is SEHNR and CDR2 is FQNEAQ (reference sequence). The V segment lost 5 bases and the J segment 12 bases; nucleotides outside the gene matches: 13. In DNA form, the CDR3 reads TGTGCCAGCAGCCCGAGGGGGCTTCTGGGGCTGTACTTC. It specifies CASSPRGLLGLYF.

CDR3 sequence reads: CATSRDQQGNEQFF. In DNA form, the CDR3 reads TGTGCCACCAGCAGAGATCAACAGGGGAATGAGCAGTTCTTC. The V call is TRBV15, the J call TRBJ2-1, with TRBD1 identical over 7 bases. The V segment lost 0 bases and the J segment 7 bases; nucleotides outside the gene matches: 3. The CDR3 length is 14 residues. Germline values: CDR1 LNHNV, CDR2 YYDKDF (reference sequence).

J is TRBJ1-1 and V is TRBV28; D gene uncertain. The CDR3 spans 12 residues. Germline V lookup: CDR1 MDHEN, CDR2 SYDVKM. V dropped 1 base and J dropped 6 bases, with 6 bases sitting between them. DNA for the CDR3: TGTGCCAGCAGTTTATTCGGTTCTGAAGCTTTCTTT. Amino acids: CASSLFGSEAFF.

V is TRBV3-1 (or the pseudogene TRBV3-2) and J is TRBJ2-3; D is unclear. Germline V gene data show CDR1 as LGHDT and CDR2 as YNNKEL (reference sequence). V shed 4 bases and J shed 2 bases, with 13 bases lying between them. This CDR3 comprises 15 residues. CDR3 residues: CASSLRYTATDTQYF. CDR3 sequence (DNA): TGTGCCAGCAGCCTCCGCTATACCGCCACAGATACGCAGTATTTT.

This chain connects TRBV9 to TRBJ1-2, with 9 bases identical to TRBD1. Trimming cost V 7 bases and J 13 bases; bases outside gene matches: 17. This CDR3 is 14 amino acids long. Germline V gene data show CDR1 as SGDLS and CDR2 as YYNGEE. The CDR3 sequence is CASQPRLTGGNCTF. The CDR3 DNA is TGTGCCAGCCAGCCCCGACTGACAGGGGGAAATTGCACCTTC.

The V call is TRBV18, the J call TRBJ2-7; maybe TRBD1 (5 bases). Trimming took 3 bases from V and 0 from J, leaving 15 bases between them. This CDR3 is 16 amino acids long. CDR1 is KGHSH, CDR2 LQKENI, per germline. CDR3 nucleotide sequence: TGTGCCAGCTCACCGAACGTTGGGGCGAGCTCCTACGAGCAGTACTTC. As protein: CASSPNVGASSYEQYF.

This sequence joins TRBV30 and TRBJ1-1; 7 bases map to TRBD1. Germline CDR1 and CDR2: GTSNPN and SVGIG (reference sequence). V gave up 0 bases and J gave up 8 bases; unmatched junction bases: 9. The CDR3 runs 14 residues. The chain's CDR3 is CAWSVMGTAREAFF. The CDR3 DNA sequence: TGTGCCTGGAGTGTTATGGGGACAGCTCGGGAAGCTTTCTTT.

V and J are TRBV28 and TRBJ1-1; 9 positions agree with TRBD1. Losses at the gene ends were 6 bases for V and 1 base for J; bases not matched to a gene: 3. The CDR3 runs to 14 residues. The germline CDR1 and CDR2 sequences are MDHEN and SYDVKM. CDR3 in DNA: TGTGCCAGCAGGGGACAGGGATCGAACACTGAAGCTTTCTTT. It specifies CASRGQGSNTEAFF.

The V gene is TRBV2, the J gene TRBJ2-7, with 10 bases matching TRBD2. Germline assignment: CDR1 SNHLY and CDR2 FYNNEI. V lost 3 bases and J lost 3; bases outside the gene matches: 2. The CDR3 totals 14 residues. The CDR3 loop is CASSELAGVYEQYF. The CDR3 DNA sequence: TGTGCCAGCAGTGAGCTAGCGGGAGTCTACGAGCAGTACTTC.

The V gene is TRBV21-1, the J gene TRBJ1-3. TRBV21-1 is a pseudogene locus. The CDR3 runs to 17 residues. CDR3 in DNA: TGTGCCAGCAGCAAAACGAAACGGTGTCTCTCTGGAAACACCATATATTTT. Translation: CASSKTKRCLSGNTIYF.

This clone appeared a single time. The CDR3 coding sequence is TGCGCCAGCAGGCGGGGGCTAGCGGGCTACAATGAGCAGTTCTTC. Residues: CASRRGLAGYNEQFF. The chain has TRBV5-1 and TRBJ2-1; 8 bases align to TRBD2. The junction had 7 bases not matched to a gene; V was cut back by 5 bases and J by 3 bases. The germline V gene has CDR1 SGHRS and CDR2 YFSETQ. The CDR3 has 15 amino acids.

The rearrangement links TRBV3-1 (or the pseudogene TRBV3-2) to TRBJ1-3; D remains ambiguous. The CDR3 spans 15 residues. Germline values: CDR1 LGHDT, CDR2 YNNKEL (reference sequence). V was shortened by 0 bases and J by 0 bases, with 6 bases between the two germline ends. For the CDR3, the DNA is TGTGCCAGCAGCCAAGATCGGAGCTCTGGAAACACCATATATTTT. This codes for CASSQDRSSGNTIYF.

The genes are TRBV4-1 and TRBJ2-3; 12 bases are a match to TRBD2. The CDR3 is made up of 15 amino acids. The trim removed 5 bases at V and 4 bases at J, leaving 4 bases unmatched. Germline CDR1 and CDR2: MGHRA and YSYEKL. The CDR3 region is CASSSLAGGADTQYF. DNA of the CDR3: TGCGCCAGCAGCTCACTAGCGGGAGGAGCAGATACGCAGTATTTT.

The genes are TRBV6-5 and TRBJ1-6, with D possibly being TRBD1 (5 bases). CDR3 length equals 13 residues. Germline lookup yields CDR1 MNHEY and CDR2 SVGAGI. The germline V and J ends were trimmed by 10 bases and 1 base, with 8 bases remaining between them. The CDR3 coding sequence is TGTGCCAACCAGGGATCCTATAATTCACCCCTCCACTTT. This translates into CANQGSYNSPLHF.

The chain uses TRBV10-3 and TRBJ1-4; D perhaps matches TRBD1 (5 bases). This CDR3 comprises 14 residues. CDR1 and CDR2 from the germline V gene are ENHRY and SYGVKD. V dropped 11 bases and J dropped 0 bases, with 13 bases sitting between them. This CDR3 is CAAAGGATNEKLFF. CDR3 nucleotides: TGTGCCGCCGCCGGGGGTGCAACTAATGAAAAACTGTTTTTT.

The CDR3 is CASRIPGRGSGDEQFF. CDR3 bases: TGTGCCAGCAGAATCCCGGGGCGCGGGAGTGGGGATGAGCAGTTCTTC. The rearrangement joins TRBV28 to TRBJ2-1, with 7 nucleotides matching TRBD2. Trimming cost V 6 bases and J 8 bases; bases outside gene matches: 16. Germline CDR1 and CDR2: MDHEN and SYDVKM. The CDR3 has 16 amino acids.

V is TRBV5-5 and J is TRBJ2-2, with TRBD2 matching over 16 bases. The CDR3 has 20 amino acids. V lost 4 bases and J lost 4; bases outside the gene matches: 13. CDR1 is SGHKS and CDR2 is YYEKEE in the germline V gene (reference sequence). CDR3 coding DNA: TGTGCCAGCAGCGCCCGGGGGACTAGCGGGAGGGCCCTTGGCACCGGGGAGCTGTTTTTT. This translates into CASSARGTSGRALGTGELFF.

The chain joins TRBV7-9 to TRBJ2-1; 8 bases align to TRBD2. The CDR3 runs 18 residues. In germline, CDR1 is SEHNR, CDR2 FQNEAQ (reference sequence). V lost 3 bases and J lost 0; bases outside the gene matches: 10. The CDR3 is CASSFLAGPYNSYNEQFF. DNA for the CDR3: TGTGCCAGCAGCTTTTTAGCGGGGCCCTATAACTCCTACAATGAGCAGTTCTTC.

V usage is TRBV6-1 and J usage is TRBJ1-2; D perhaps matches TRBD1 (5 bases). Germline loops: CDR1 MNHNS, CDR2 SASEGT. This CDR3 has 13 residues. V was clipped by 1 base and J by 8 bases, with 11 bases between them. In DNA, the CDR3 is TGTGCCAGCAGTGAAGATGGGGGGAGAGGCTACACCTTC. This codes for CASSEDGGRGYTF.

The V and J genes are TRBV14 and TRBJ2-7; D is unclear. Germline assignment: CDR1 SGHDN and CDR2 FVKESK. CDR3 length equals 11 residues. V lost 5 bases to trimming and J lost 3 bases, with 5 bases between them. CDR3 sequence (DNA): TGTGCCAGCAGCTACAGCTACGAGCAGTACTTC. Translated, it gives CASSYSYEQYF.

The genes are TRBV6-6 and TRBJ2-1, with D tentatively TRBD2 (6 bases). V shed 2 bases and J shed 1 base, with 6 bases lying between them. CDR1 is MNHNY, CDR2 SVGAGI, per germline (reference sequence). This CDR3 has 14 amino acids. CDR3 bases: TGTGCCAGCAGTTACCGGGAGTCCTACAATGAGCAGTTCTTC. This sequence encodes CASSYRESYNEQFF.

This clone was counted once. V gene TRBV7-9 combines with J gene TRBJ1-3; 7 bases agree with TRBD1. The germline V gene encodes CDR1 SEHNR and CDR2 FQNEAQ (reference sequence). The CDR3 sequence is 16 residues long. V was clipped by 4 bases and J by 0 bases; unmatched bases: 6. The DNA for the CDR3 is TGTGCCAGCAGCTCACGGACAGGCCTCTCTGGAAACACCATATATTTT. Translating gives CASSSRTGLSGNTIYF.

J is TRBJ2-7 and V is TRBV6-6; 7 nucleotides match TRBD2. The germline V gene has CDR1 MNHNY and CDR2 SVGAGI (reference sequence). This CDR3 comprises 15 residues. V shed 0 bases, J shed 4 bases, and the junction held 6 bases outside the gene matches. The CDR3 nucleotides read TGTGCCAGCAGTTACTCTCGAACTAGCGAATACGAGCAGTACTTC. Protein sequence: CASSYSRTSEYEQYF.

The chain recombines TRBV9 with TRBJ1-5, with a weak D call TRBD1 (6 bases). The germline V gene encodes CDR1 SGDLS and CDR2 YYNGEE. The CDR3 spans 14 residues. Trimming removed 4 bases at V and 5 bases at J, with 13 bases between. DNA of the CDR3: TGTGCCAGCAGCAAAGGACAGTACGATCAGCCCCAGCATTTT. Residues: CASSKGQYDQPQHF. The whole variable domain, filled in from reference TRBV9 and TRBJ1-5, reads DSGVTQTPKHLITATGQRVTLRCSPRSGDLSVYWYQQSLDQGLQFLIQYYNGEERAKGNILERFSAQQFPDLHSELNLSSLELGDSALYFCASSKGQYDQPQHFGDGTRLSIL.

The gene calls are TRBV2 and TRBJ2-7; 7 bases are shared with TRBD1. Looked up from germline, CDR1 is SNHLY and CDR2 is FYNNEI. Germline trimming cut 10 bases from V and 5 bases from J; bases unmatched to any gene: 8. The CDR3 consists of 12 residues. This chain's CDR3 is CATAGGSHEQYF. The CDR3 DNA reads TGTGCCACAGCAGGGGGTTCCCACGAGCAGTACTTC.

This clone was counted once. The CDR3: CATSTRRGTEAFF. CDR3 nucleotide sequence: TGTGCCACCAGCACCAGAAGGGGAACTGAAGCTTTCTTT. The V gene is TRBV15, the J gene TRBJ1-1; D is perhaps TRBD1 (5 bases). Germline CDR1 reads LNHNV; CDR2 reads YYDKDF (reference sequence). Between the trimmed V and J ends, which lost 4 bases and 5 bases, there was a span of 11 bases. The CDR3 consists of 13 residues.

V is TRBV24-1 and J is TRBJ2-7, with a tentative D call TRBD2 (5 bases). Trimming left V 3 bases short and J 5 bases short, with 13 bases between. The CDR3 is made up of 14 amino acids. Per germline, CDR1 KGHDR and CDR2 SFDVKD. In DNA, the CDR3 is TGTGCCACCAGTGATCCCGGACTCGGGCACGAGCAGTACTTC. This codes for CATSDPGLGHEQYF.

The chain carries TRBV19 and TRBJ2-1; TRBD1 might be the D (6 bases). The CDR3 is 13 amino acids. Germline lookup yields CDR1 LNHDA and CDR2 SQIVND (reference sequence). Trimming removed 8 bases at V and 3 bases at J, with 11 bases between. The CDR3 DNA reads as TGTGCCAGTGCGAGGGGGAACTACAATGAGCAGTTCTTC. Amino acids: CASARGNYNEQFF.